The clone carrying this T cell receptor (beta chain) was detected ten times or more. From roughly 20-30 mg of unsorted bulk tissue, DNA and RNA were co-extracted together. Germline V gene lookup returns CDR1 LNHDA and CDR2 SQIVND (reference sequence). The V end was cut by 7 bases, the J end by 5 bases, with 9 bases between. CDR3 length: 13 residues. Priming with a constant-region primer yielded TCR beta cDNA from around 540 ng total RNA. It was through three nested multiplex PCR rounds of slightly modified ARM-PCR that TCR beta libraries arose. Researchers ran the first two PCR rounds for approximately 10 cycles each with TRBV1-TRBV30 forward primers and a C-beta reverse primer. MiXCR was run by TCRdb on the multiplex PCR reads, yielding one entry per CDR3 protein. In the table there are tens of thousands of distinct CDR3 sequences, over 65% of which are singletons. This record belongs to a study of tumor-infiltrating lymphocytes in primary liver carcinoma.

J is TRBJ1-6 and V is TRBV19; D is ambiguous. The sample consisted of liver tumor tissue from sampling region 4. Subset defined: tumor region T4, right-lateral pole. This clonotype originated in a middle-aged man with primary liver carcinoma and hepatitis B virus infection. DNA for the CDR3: TGTGCCAGTAAACCCCGGAATAATTCACCCCTCCACTTT. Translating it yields CASKPRNNSPLHF.